This T cell receptor beta chain was observed in a study of T cell responses to AZD1222 COVID-19 vaccine. Turning to the study itself: The study pooled second doses at about 4 or about 12 weeks.

Regarding this clone: Its antigen is not known.

TCRdb keeps only in-frame clones here, not all; method: immunoSEQ multiplex PCR. This sample yields approximately 50,000 clones, of which 75% to 90% are seen a single time; 14% to 15% belongs to the top ten. Study outcomes and limitations: Baseline serostatus was positive in only a handful of AZD1222 recipients. A rise in Spike-specific TCR breadth and depth followed two AZD1222 doses.

J was trimmed by 8 bases and V by 5 bases; bases with no gene match: 6. Germline assignment: CDR1 SGHAT and CDR2 FQNNGV. CDR3 size: 15 residues. The sequence was collected from an adult in good health. V gene TRBV11-2 combines with J gene TRBJ2-1; 13 positions match TRBD2. The material sequenced was peripheral blood, taken on day 0 of AZD1222 vaccination. CDR3 amino acids: CASSRTSGSGYEQFF. Written as DNA, the CDR3 is TGTGCCAGCAGCCGGACTAGCGGGAGTGGCTATGAGCAGTTCTTC.